This T cell receptor (beta chain) is from a study of cytomegalovirus exposure and HLA in healthy donors. Study-level findings and limits: TRBV6-2, TRBV6-3 and some other V segments were unresolvable in 87-base-pair reads.

The PCR was carried out with 60 Vbeta primers and 13 Jbeta primers. Only in-frame clones appear in the TCRdb table, and some are missing; sequencing was by immunoSEQ multiplex PCR. The sample lists under 200,000 clones, approximately 88% occurring once. The V end was cut by 4 bases, the J end by 1 base, with 10 bases between. The CDR3 loop spans 15 amino acids. The germline V gene encodes CDR1 MNHEY and CDR2 SMNVEV (reference sequence). As concerns this clone: The antigen is undetermined.

The donors comprised healthy bone marrow donors. The V and J genes are TRBV27 and TRBJ2-2; no firm D call. This clonotype originated in a boy younger than 10 in good health and CMV-seronegative. Input material: PBMCs. CDR3: CASSYLRRNTGELFF. For the CDR3, the DNA is TGTGCCAGCAGTTATCTCAGGCGGAACACCGGGGAGCTGTTTTTT.